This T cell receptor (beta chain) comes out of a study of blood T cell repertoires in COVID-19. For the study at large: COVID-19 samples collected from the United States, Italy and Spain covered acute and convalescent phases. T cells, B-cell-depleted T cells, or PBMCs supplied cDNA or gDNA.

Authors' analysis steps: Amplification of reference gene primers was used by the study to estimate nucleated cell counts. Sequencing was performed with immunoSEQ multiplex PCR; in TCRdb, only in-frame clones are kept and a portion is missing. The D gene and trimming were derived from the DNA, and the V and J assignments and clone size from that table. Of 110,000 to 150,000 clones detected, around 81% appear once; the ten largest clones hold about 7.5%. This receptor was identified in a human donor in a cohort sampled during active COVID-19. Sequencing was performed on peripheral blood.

CDR3 DNA sequence: TGTGCCAGCAGTTACTTAGCGGGAGACGATGAGCAGTTCTTC. Its translation: CASSYLAGDDEQFF. The J gene is TRBJ2-1, the V gene TRBV6-5; 9 nucleotides line up with TRBD2. In germline, CDR1 is MNHEY, CDR2 SVGAGI. The J segment lost 8 bases and the V segment lost 1 base, leaving 3 bases of the junction unmatched. CDR3 size: 14 residues.